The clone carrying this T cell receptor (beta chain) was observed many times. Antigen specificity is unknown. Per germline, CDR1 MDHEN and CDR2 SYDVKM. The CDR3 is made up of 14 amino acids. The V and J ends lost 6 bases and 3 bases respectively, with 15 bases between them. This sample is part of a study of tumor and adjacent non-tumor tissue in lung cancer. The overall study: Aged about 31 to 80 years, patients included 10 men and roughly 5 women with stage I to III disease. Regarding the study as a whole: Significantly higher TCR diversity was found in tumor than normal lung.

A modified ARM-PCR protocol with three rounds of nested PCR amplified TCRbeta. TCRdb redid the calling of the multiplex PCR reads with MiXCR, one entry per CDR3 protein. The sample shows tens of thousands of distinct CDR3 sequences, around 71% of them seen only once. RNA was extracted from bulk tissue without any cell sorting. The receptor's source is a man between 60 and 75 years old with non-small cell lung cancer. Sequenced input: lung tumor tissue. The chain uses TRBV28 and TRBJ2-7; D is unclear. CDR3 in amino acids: CASREGQLSYEQYF. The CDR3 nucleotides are TGTGCCAGCAGAGAAGGGCAGTTAAGCTACGAGCAGTACTTC.